Below, one TCR beta chain is given with its context. The antigen it binds to is not known. Base qualities are missing; no much larger clone stands one base away. Peripheral blood CD8+ and CD4+ T cells from healthy donors, Susac syndrome patients and multiple sclerosis patients were profiled by high-throughput TCR beta sequencing. Multiple sclerosis controls were treatment-naive patients with stable or active relapsing-remitting disease fulfilling revised McDonald criteria. Bulk CD8+ and CD4+ T cells were purified magnetically by negative isolation, whereas CD8+ TEMRA cells were enriched by FACS. Blood was drawn into EDTA tubes, processed within 24 hours, and PBMCs were isolated by density gradient centrifugation. PBMCs destined for TCR sequencing were cryopreserved in liquid nitrogen and later thawed in a 37 °C water bath. The sorted or isolated CD4+, CD8+ and CD8+ TEMRA cells reached a purity of at least 90%.

This entry comes from a study of CD8 T cells in Susac syndrome (dated by TCRdb to between 2017 and 2020). Context from the whole study: Repertoire sequencing was used to test whether CD8+ T cell activation and differentiation in Susac syndrome was antigen driven. Overall results and qualifications from the work: The number of individuals in the TCR sequencing and HLA analysis was acknowledged as relatively small.

RNA was extracted using the RNeasy kit, and roughly 0.5 to 1 microgram was reverse transcribed with random hexamers. The immunoSEQ multiplex PCR assay, which covers 54 Vbeta and 13 Jbeta segments, was used to amplify TCR beta CDR3 regions. To correct PCR amplification bias, a synthetic template baseline was used for both primer optimization and computational correction. Regarding the original processing steps: Reads were assigned to V, D and J genes according to IMGT and analyzed in immunoSEQ Analyzer, with only productive sequences retained. To calculate clonality, Shannon entropy was normalized by log2 of the number of productive unique sequences and then subtracted from one. For each patient and control, public and private clones were evaluated among the 100 most prevalent clones. Clones were defined as Susac-specific when absent from the healthy and MS cohorts, from roughly 1,000 published viral clones and from other ImmuneACCESS disease sequences. The raw public data were reprocessed by TCRdb itself: fastp quality trimming at Q25, MiXCR clonotype calling, in-frame beta chains only. Every entry covers one CDR3 protein and lists the most common genes and DNA from its rows. TCRdb, not the original authors, processed these V and J calls. The sample data list approximately 150,000 distinct CDR3 sequences, and 85% to 95% of these were observed just once. The top ten hold 0.09% to 0.095% of the sample.

Trimming takes 0 bases from V and 4 bases from J, and the germline ends sit 7 bases apart. The germline V gene supplies CDR1 SQVTM and CDR2 ANQGSEA. From cysteine to phenylalanine, the CDR3 is 13 amino acids long. The sequence is cut down to CDR3 DNA, 39 bases in frame from base 1. This clonotype was sampled from a human donor with multiple sclerosis. Recombination connected TRBV29-1 to TRBJ1-3; too little of a D gene remains to name it. What was sequenced was CD4+ T cells from PBMCs. This receptor has the CDR3 CSVEDRPGNTIYF. The sequenced DNA: TGCAGCGTTGAAGATAGGCCGGGAAACACCATATATTTT.